Sequencing of this T cell receptor (beta chain) was carried out in a study of neurological immune-mediated disorders. General observations from the study: None of the features examined (clinical or MRI) was associated with the multiple sclerosis repertoire cluster. Phylogenetic grouping placed 18 of 34 multiple sclerosis patients' repertoires in one related-CDR3 cluster, a possible signature.

Unsorted libraries were derived from 2 million PBMCs stored at -80 C. Germline CDR1 reads DFQATT; CDR2 reads SNEGSKA (reference sequence). CDR3 size: 17 residues. Losses at the gene ends were 1 base for V and 8 bases for J; bases not matched to a gene: 15. This clonotype was observed at least ten times. Its antigen is unidentified. The cDNA was synthesized by 5'RACE incorporating 10-nucleotide random UMIs. MiXCR, applied by TCRdb to the 5' RACE reads, yields one record per CDR3 protein. The sample consists of some 26,000 distinct CDR3 sequences, 3% to 3.5% of them appearing once. This sequence joins TRBV20-1 and TRBJ2-2; 8 bases align to TRBD2. Sequenced material: PBMCs. The sequence derives from a young woman with multiple sclerosis. The CDR3 loop reads CSARGPLRGSGRGELFF. The CDR3 nucleotides read TGCAGTGCTAGAGGGCCTTTGAGGGGAAGCGGGAGAGGGGAGCTGTTTTTT.